What follows are 28 T cell receptor beta chains derived from one specimen sequenced in a study of T cell changes during pregnancy in multiple sclerosis. TCRdb's copy holds only in-frame clones and misses some; the assay was immunoSEQ multiplex PCR. Of 35,000 to 55,000 clones listed, around 89% are singletons. Here the sequenced sample was CD8+ T cells from peripheral blood mononuclear cells, taken after pregnancy. The source of these receptors is a female donor in good health, enrolled as a control in a pregnancy study.

This chain joins TRBV4-1 and TRBJ2-6; tentatively, D is TRBD2 (6 bases). Germline lookup yields CDR1 MGHRA and CDR2 YSYEKL. V was trimmed by 0 bases and J by 0 bases, leaving 9 bases between them. The CDR3 contains 17 residues. The CDR3 reads CASSQDRRGSGANVLTF. The CDR3, as DNA: TGCGCCAGCAGCCAAGATCGGCGGGGCTCTGGGGCCAACGTCCTGACTTTC.

The chain is built from TRBV9 and TRBJ2-7; 9 bases map to TRBD1. The V segment lost 3 bases and the J segment 7 bases; nucleotides outside the gene matches: 11. CDR1 and CDR2 from the germline V gene are SGDLS and YYNGEE. The CDR3 consists of 15 residues. The CDR3 spells CASSEGTGTGWEQYF. Written as DNA, the CDR3 is TGTGCCAGCAGCGAAGGGACAGGGACCGGGTGGGAGCAGTACTTC.

CDR3 region: CASRAWGGTDTQYF. The CDR3, as DNA: TGTGCCAGCAGGGCGTGGGGAGGCACAGATACGCAGTATTTT. This chain uses TRBV28 with TRBJ2-3; possible D gene TRBD2, 5 bases. V gave up 6 bases and J gave up 1 base, with 11 bases separating them. CDR1 is MDHEN and CDR2 is SYDVKM in the germline V gene. This CDR3 has 14 amino acids.

The rearrangement links TRBV9 to TRBJ1-6, with 9 bases aligning to TRBD1. V dropped 1 base and J dropped 7; count of bases not matched to a gene: 6. Germline-derived CDR1 and CDR2 are SGDLS and YYNGEE. CDR3 length equals 16 residues. Written as DNA, the CDR3 is TGTGCCAGCAGCGTATTAGGGACAGGGATAAATTCACCCCTCCACTTT. Amino acid sequence: CASSVLGTGINSPLHF.

This clone appeared once. The chain carries TRBV6-4 and TRBJ2-3; 9 bases agree with TRBD1. This CDR3 has 15 residues. Germline V gene data show CDR1 as MRHNA and CDR2 as SNTAGT. The V gene end was trimmed by 8 bases and the J gene end by 4 bases; junction bases not matched to a gene: 10. CDR3 DNA sequence: TGTGCCAGCGGGACCGGGACAGGGAATGCAGATACGCAGTATTTT. It is translated as CASGTGTGNADTQYF.

V gene TRBV25-1 combines with J gene TRBJ2-7; a weak D match, TRBD2 (6 bases). V lost 6 bases to trimming and J lost 3 bases, with 15 bases between them. Per the germline V gene, CDR1 is MGHDK and CDR2 is SYGVNS. The CDR3 consists of 14 residues. This chain's CDR3 is CASSLEGLGYEQYF. The CDR3 DNA reads as TGTGCCAGCAGCCTGGAGGGACTTGGCTACGAGCAGTACTTC.

The rearrangement joins TRBV19 to TRBJ1-2, with D possibly TRBD1 on 6 matching bases. The germline V and J ends were trimmed by 4 bases and 3 bases, with 15 bases remaining between them. CDR3 length: 15 amino acids. CDR1 and CDR2 (germline): LNHDA, SQIVND (reference sequence). The CDR3 region is CASSRGRRTDYGYTF. The CDR3, as DNA: TGTGCCAGTAGTAGAGGAAGACGGACAGACTATGGCTACACCTTC.

V is TRBV5-6 and J is TRBJ2-5, with a weak D call TRBD1 (6 bases). The germline gives CDR1 SGHDT, CDR2 YYEEEE. CDR3 length: 14 amino acids. Trimming cost V 3 bases and J 5 bases, with 14 bases left between them. The CDR3 protein is CASSWEQGQETQYF. The CDR3 nucleotides are TGTGCCAGCAGCTGGGAACAGGGTCAGGAGACCCAGTACTTC.

The count of this clone is one. The V call is TRBV2, the J call TRBJ1-1; unclear D gene. CDR1 and CDR2 from the germline V gene are SNHLY and FYNNEI. CDR3 size: 12 residues. V lost 7 bases, J lost 11 bases, and 17 bases lay in between. DNA for the CDR3: TGTGCCAGCACTGGAGGTGGGGATCAGGCTTTCTTT. Protein product: CASTGGGDQAFF.

The table lists this clone with a count of one. The chain uses TRBV4-3 and TRBJ2-4, with 10 bases lining up with TRBD2. The junction had 8 bases not matched to a gene; V was cut back by 0 bases and J by 0 bases. Germline loops: CDR1 LGHNA, CDR2 YSLEER. The CDR3 spans 19 residues. The CDR3 region has the DNA TGCGCCAGCAGCCAAGAATTCCCTAGCGGGGGATTAGCCAAAAACATTCAGTACTTC. Its translation is CASSQEFPSGGLAKNIQYF.

The chain is built from TRBV15 and TRBJ1-5, with D possibly being TRBD1 (5 bases). V was cut by 0 bases and J by 2 bases, with 8 bases left in between. Per germline, CDR1 LNHNV and CDR2 YYDKDF (reference sequence). CDR3 size: 15 residues. CDR3 nucleotides: TGTGCCACCAGCAGAGATGGGGGGGGCAATCAGCCCCAGCATTTT. Its protein is CATSRDGGGNQPQHF.

The chain joins TRBV5-1 to TRBJ2-1, with TRBD1 identical over 7 bases. This CDR3 spans 13 amino acids. The trim removed 4 bases at V and 6 bases at J, leaving 4 bases unmatched. Germline CDR1 reads SGHRS; CDR2 reads YFSETQ. The CDR3 here is CASSETGSNEQFF. The CDR3 nucleotides are TGCGCCAGCAGCGAGACAGGGAGCAATGAGCAGTTCTTC.

This clone has only one observation. The chain combines TRBV10-3 with TRBJ2-7; the D gene is possibly TRBD1 (5 bases). Germline assignment: CDR1 ENHRY and CDR2 SYGVKD. Trimming removed 3 bases from V and 6 bases from J, with 15 bases in between. The CDR3 covers 14 residues. The CDR3 sequence: CAISDGFGQGEQYF. Written as DNA, the CDR3 is TGTGCCATCAGTGACGGGTTTGGGCAGGGCGAGCAGTACTTC.

The chain has TRBV2 and TRBJ2-1; TRBD2 aligns across 8 bases. This CDR3 has 16 amino acids. V trimming: 6 bases; J trimming: 2 bases; junction bases outside the gene matches: 9. Germline V gene data show CDR1 as SNHLY and CDR2 as FYNNEI. The CDR3 loop reads CASRLSSGAPYNEQFF. The CDR3 DNA follows: TGTGCCAGCAGACTGAGTAGCGGGGCCCCCTACAATGAGCAGTTCTTC. Full variable domain (missing parts from reference TRBV2 and TRBJ2-1): EPEVTQTPSHQVTQMGQEVILRCVPISNHLYFYWYRQILGQKVEFLVSFYNNEISEKSEIFDDQFSVERPDGSNFTLKIRSTKLEDSAMYFCASRLSSGAPYNEQFFGPGTRLTVL.

This sequence joins TRBV27 and TRBJ1-2, with D possibly matching TRBD1 (5 bases). This CDR3 contains 14 residues. Per germline, CDR1 MNHEY and CDR2 SMNVEV (reference sequence). V lost 3 bases and J lost 8, with 16 bases in between. The CDR3 region is CASSFGQGYTGYTF. The CDR3, as DNA: TGTGCCAGCAGTTTTGGGCAGGGTTACACCGGCTACACCTTC.

The CDR3 DNA is TGTGCCAGCAGACGACAGGGGACTGAAGCTTTCTTT. Translating it yields CASRRQGTEAFF. The V and J genes are TRBV28 and TRBJ1-1, with 8 bases matching TRBD1. The ends lost 6 bases at V and 5 bases at J; junction bases unmatched: 2. The germline V gene has CDR1 MDHEN and CDR2 SYDVKM. The CDR3 spans 12 residues. The full variable domain, in which reference TRBV28 and TRBJ1-1 provide the parts outside the CDR3, is DVKVTQSSRYLVKRTGEKVFLECVQDMDHENMFWYRQDPGLGLRLIYFSYDVKMKEKGDIPEGYSVSREKKERFSLILESASTNQTSMYLCASRRQGTEAFFGQGTRLTVV.

This clone qualifies as medium-sized. The chain has TRBV7-9 and TRBJ1-4, with a tentative D call TRBD1 (5 bases). This CDR3 comprises 12 residues. Trimming removed 7 bases at V and 7 bases at J, with 10 bases between. The germline gives CDR1 SEHNR, CDR2 FQNEAQ (reference sequence). This chain's CDR3 is CASTQGGEKLFF. CDR3 nucleotide sequence: TGTGCCAGCACCCAGGGTGGTGAAAAACTGTTTTTT.

The chain carries TRBV13 and TRBJ2-4, with D maybe TRBD1 (7 bases). The CDR3 sequence is 16 residues long. CDR1 and CDR2 from the germline V gene are PRHDT and FYEKMQ (reference sequence). V was trimmed by 1 base and J by 4 bases, leaving 14 bases between them. CDR3 region: CASSLEGAGTKNIQYF. Written as DNA, the CDR3 is TGTGCCAGCAGCTTAGAGGGGGCAGGGACTAAAAACATTCAGTACTTC.

This chain links TRBV7-9 with TRBJ1-1; TRBD1 might be the D (5 bases). With 3 bases removed from V and 6 bases from J, the gap between germline ends came to 8 bases. The CDR3 extends over 12 amino acids. Germline values: CDR1 SEHNR, CDR2 FQNEAQ (reference sequence). Written as DNA, the CDR3 is TGTGCCAGCAGCTTTAGGGGCCCTGAAGCTTTCTTT. Its translation: CASSFRGPEAFF.

This chain connects TRBV30 to TRBJ1-5; 11 bases match TRBD1. Germline CDR1 and CDR2: GTSNPN and SVGIG (reference sequence). This CDR3 has 14 residues. V shed 2 bases, J shed 9 bases, and the junction held 6 bases outside the gene matches. In DNA form, the CDR3 reads TGTGCCTGGAGTTTAGGACAGGGGGCATGGCCCCAGCATTTT. It encodes CAWSLGQGAWPQHF. Full variable domain (rest looked up from reference TRBV30 and TRBJ1-5): SQTIHQWPATLVQPVGSPLSLECTVEGTSNPNLYWYRQAAGRGLQLLFYSVGIGQISSEVPQNLSASRPQDRQFILSSKKLLLSDSGFYLCAWSLGQGAWPQHFGDGTRLSIL.

The chain couples TRBV2 to TRBJ1-5, with 8 bases that match TRBD1. The CDR3 contains 16 residues. V trimming: 2 bases; J trimming: 6 bases; junction bases outside the gene matches: 9. Germline V lookup: CDR1 SNHLY, CDR2 FYNNEI. The CDR3 region has the DNA TGTGCCAGCAGTGAACTTACAGGGGGAGTATTTCAGCCCCAGCATTTT. The encoded protein is CASSELTGGVFQPQHF.

This chain connects TRBV14 to TRBJ2-1; 9 nucleotides match TRBD1. Germline-derived CDR1 and CDR2 are SGHDN and FVKESK. The CDR3 spans 14 residues. V shed 4 bases, J shed 12 bases, and the junction held 10 bases outside the gene matches. CDR3 sequence: CASSPGTGSFGQFF. In DNA form, the CDR3 reads TGTGCCAGCAGCCCCGGGACAGGGTCCTTTGGGCAGTTCTTC.

The chain couples TRBV5-6 to TRBJ2-3; maybe TRBD2 (5 bases). Trimming stripped 1 base from V and 2 bases from J, with 11 bases between. CDR3 length: 15 amino acids. CDR1 is SGHDT and CDR2 is YYEEEE in the germline V gene. CDR3 amino acids: CASSLSYGLTDTQYF. The CDR3 DNA follows: TGTGCCAGCAGCTTGTCTTACGGACTCACAGATACGCAGTATTTT.

The chain employs TRBV13 and TRBJ1-5; D unresolved. CDR3 length: 12 amino acids. Trimming cost V 5 bases and J 7 bases, with 9 bases left between them. From germline, CDR1 is PRHDT and CDR2 FYEKMQ (reference sequence). This CDR3 is CASSLGVQPQHF. The CDR3 DNA reads TGTGCCAGCAGCCTCGGGGTACAGCCCCAGCATTTT.

This clone came up once. This chain joins TRBV19 and TRBJ1-5, with D unresolved. This CDR3 is built from 15 residues. Germline CDR1 and CDR2: LNHDA and SQIVND (reference sequence). Trimming pared 7 bases from V and 1 base from J, leaving 14 bases between. The CDR3 DNA sequence: TGTGCCAGTAACTATGGACTCGGGAGCAATCAGCCCCAGCATTTT. Protein product: CASNYGLGSNQPQHF.

The chain couples TRBV7-9 to TRBJ2-7; D is ambiguous. V lost 6 bases to trimming and J lost 2 bases, with 20 bases between them. The CDR3 contains 16 residues. Germline V CDR1 and CDR2: SEHNR, FQNEAQ (reference sequence). The CDR3 reads CASSPDSYKAPYEQYF. The CDR3 region has the DNA TGTGCCAGCAGTCCCGACTCGTACAAGGCCCCCTACGAGCAGTACTTC.

V usage is TRBV9 and J usage is TRBJ1-4; 10 bases fit TRBD1. This CDR3 spans 14 amino acids. Trimming removed 4 bases from V and 8 bases from J; junction bases left unmatched: 5. The germline gives CDR1 SGDLS, CDR2 YYNGEE. The CDR3 region is CASSRQGAGEKLFF. CDR3 bases: TGTGCCAGCAGCAGACAGGGGGCGGGGGAAAAACTGTTTTTT.

This chain links TRBV9 with TRBJ2-1; 11 bases line up with TRBD2. The V segment lost 4 bases and the J segment 6 bases; nucleotides outside the gene matches: 9. Germline CDR1 and CDR2: SGDLS and YYNGEE. The length of the CDR3 is 16 residues. In nucleotides, the CDR3 is TGTGCCAGCAGCCTAAACCCTAGCGGGGGGACCAATGAGCAGTTCTTC. It specifies CASSLNPSGGTNEQFF.